This T cell receptor (beta chain) appears in the sequencing data of a study of blood T cell repertoires in COVID-19. Overall study context: PBMCs, B-cell-depleted T cells, or T cells provided the cDNA or gDNA that made up the material.

The cohort comprised adults aged about 18 to 90 years residing in 20 to 30 US areas. Symptom resolution, clearance, or two negative PCRs marked donors in Cohort 3 as recovered. This CDR3 contains 15 residues. From germline, CDR1 is SGHTS and CDR2 YDEGEE. With 6 bases removed from V and 0 bases from J, the gap between germline ends came to 13 bases. In the source study's methods: Reference gene primer amplification gave estimated nucleated cell counts. Here immunoSEQ multiplex PCR was the method, and the copy in TCRdb shows in-frame clones only, minus some. That table gives V, J and clone size, and the DNA gave D and trimming. The sample shows approximately 300,000 clones, around 90% of them seen only once.

This TCR was recovered from a man in his fifties or sixties who had recovered from COVID-19. The chain has TRBV5-8 and TRBJ1-3; the D gene is possibly TRBD1 (6 bases). The sequenced sample was PBMCs or T cells enriched from blood (not recorded which). Here the CDR3 reads CASNLQGLSGNTIYF. The CDR3 DNA sequence: TGTGCCAGCAACCTACAGGGCCTCTCTGGAAACACCATATATTTT.